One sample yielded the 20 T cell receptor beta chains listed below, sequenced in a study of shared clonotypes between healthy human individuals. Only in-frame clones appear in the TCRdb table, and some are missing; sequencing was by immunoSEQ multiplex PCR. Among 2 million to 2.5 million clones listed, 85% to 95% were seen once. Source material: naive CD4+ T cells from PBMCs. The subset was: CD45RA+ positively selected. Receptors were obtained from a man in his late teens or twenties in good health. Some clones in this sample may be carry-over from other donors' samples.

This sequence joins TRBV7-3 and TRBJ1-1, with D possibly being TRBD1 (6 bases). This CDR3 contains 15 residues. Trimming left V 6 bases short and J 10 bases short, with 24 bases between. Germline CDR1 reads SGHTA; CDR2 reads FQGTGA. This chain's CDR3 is CASSSPEGGAGGAFF. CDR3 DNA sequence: TGTGCCAGCAGTTCCCCCGAGGGGGGGGCAGGTGGAGCTTTCTTT.

As DNA, the CDR3 is TGTGCCAGCAGCTCAACTCCAAGCCGGGGCGAGCAGTACTTC. Translation: CASSSTPSRGEQYF. V is TRBV4-2 and J is TRBJ2-7; D is possibly TRBD2 (5 bases). V was trimmed by 5 bases and J by 6 bases, leaving 17 bases between them. Germline lookup yields CDR1 LGHNA and CDR2 YNFKEQ. The CDR3 runs to 14 residues.

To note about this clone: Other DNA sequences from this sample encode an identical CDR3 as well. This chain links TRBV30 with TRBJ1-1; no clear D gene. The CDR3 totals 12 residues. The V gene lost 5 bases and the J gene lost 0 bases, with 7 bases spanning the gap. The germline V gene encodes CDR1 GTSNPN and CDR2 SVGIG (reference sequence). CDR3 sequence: CAWSRMNTEAFF. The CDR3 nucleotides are TGTGCCTGGTCCCGTATGAACACTGAAGCTTTCTTT.

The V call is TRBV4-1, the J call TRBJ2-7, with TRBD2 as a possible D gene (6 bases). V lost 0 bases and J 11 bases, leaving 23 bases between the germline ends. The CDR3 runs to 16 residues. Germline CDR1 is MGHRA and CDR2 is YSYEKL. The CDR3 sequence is CASSQESGGTTFSKYF. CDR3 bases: TGCGCCAGCAGCCAAGAATCGGGCGGGACCACCTTCTCGAAGTACTTC.

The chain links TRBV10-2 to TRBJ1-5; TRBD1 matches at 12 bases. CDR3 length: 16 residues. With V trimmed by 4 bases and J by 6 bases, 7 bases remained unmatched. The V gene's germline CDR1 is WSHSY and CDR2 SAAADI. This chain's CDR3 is CASSGWGTGGGQPQHF. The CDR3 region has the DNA TGCGCCAGCAGTGGATGGGGGACAGGGGGCGGTCAGCCCCAGCATTTT.

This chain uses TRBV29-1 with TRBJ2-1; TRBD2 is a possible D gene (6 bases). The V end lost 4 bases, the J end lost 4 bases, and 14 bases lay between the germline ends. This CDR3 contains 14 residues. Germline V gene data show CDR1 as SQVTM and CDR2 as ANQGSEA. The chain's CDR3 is CSVGSLAIYNEQFF. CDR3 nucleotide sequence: TGCAGCGTTGGTTCGCTAGCGATTTACAATGAGCAGTTCTTC.

CDR3 in DNA: TGCGCCAGCAGCTTGGGAGGGCAGGACACCGGGGAGCTGTTTTTT. This codes for CASSLGGQDTGELFF. The chain has TRBV5-1 and TRBJ2-2; weak D call: TRBD2 (5 bases). The CDR3 is 15 amino acids. Looked up from germline, CDR1 is SGHRS and CDR2 is YFSETQ. V lost 0 bases, J lost 3 bases, and 9 bases lay in between.

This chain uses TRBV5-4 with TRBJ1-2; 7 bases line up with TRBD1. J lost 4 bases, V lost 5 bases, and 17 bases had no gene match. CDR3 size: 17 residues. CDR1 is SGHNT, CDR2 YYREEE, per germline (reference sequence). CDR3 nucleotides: TGTGCCAGCAGGCCACCCGGGTCCGTGACAGGGCTCTATGGCTACACCTTC. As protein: CASRPPGSVTGLYGYTF.

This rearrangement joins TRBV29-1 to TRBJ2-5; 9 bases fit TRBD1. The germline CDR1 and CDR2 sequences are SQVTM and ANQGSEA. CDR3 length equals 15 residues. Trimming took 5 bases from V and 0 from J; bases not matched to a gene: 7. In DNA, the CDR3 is TGCAGCGTTACTAGACAGGGGGGCCACCAAGAGACCCAGTACTTC. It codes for CSVTRQGGHQETQYF.

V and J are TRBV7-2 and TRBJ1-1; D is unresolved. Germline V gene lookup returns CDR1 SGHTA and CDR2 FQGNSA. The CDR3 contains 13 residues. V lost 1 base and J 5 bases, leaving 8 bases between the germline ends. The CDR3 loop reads CASSLERWTEAFF. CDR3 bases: TGTGCCAGCAGCTTAGAGAGGTGGACTGAAGCTTTCTTT.

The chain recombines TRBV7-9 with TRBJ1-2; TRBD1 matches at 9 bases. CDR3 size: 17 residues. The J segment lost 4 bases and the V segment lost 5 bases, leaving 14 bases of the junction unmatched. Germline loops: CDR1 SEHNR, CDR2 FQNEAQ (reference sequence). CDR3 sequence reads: CASSMGQGGAGRYGYTF. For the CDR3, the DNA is TGTGCCAGCAGCATGGGACAGGGAGGAGCCGGGCGCTATGGCTACACCTTC.

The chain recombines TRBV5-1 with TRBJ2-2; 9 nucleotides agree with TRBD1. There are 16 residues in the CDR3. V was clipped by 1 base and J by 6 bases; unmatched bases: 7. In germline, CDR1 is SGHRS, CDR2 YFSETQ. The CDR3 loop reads CASSLMTGGDAGELFF. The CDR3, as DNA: TGCGCCAGCAGCTTGATGACAGGGGGAGACGCCGGGGAGCTGTTTTTT.

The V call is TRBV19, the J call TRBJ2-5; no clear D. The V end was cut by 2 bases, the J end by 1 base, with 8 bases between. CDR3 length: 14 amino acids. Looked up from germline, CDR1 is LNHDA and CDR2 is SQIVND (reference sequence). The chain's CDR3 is CASSIRQTQETQYF. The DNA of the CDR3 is TGTGCCAGTAGTATAAGGCAGACCCAAGAGACCCAGTACTTC.

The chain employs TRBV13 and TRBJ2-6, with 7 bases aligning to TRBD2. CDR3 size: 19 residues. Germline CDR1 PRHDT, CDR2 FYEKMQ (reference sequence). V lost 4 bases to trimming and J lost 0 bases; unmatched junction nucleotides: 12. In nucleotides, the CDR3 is TGTGCCAGCAGCTCTTTGGGGCTAGCGGAGATCTCTGGGGCCAACGTCCTGACTTTC. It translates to CASSSLGLAEISGANVLTF.

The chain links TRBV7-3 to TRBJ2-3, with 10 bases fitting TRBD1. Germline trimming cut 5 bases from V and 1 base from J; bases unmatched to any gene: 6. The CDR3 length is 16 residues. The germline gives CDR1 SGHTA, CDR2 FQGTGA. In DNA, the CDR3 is TGTGCCAGCAGCCCGTACGACAGGGGGCGCACAGATACGCAGTATTTT. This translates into CASSPYDRGRTDTQYF.

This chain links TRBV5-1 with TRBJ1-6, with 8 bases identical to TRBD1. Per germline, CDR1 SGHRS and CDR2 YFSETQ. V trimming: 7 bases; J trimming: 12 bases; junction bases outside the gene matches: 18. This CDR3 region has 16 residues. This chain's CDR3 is CASRLQGVPPEVPLHF. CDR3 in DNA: TGCGCCAGCCGTCTACAGGGGGTACCTCCGGAGGTACCCCTCCACTTT. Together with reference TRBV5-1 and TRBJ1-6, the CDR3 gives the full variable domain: KAGVTQTPRYLIKTRGQQVTLSCSPISGHRSVSWYQQTPGQGLQFLFEYFSETQRNKGNFPGRFSGRQFSNSRSEMNVSTLELGDSALYLCASRLQGVPPEVPLHFGNGTRLTVT.

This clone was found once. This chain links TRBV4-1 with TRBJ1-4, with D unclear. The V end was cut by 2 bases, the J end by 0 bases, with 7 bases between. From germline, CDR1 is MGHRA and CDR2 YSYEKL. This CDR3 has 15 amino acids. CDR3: CASSQNTATNEKLFF. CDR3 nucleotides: TGCGCCAGCAGCCAAAACACAGCAACTAATGAAAAACTGTTTTTT.

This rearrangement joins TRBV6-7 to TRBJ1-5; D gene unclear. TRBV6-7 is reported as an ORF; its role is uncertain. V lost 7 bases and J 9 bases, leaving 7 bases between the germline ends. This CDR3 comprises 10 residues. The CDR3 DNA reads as TGTGCCAGCACCTCTACGCCCCAGCATTTT. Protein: CASTSTPQHF.

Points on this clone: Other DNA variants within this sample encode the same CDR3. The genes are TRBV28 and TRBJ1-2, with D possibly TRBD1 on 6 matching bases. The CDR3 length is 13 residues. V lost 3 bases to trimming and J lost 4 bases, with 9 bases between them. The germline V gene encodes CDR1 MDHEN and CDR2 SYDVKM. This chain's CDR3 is CASSFGQTYGYTF. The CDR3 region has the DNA TGTGCCAGCAGTTTTGGACAGACCTATGGCTACACCTTC.

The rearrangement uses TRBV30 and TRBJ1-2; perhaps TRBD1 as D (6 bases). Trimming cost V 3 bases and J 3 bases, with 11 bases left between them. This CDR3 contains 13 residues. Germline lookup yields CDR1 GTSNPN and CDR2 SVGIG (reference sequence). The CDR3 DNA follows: TGTGCCTGGAGAGGACAGAGCTACTATGGCTACACCTTC. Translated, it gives CAWRGQSYYGYTF.